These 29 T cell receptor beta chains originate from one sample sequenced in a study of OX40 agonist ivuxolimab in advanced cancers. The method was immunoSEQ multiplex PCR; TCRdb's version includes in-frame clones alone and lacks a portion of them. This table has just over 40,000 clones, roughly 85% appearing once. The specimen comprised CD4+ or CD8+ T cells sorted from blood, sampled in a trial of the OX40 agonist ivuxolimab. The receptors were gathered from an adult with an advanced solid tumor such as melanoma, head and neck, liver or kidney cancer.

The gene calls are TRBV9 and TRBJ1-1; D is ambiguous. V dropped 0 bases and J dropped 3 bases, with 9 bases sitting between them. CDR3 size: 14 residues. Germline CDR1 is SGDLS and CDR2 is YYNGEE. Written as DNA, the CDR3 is TGTGCCAGCAGCGTAGGAGCGGAGGACACTGAAGCTTTCTTT. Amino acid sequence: CASSVGAEDTEAFF.

CDR3 nucleotide sequence: TGTGCCAGCAGCTCCCTACAGGTTGAAGCTTTCTTT. Translated, it gives CASSSLQVEAFF. This sequence joins TRBV7-9 and TRBJ1-1; D possibly corresponds to TRBD1 (5 bases). V lost 4 bases to trimming and J lost 7 bases, with 10 bases between them. There are 12 residues in the CDR3. Per germline, CDR1 SEHNR and CDR2 FQNEAQ (reference sequence).

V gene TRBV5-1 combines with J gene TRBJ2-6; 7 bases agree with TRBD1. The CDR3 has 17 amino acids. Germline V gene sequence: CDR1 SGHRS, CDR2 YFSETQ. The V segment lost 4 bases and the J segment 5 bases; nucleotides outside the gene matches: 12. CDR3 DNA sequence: TGCGCCAGCAGCCTTCACGACAGGGTGACTTGGGCCAACGTCCTGACTTTC. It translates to CASSLHDRVTWANVLTF.

The CDR3 reads CASSQEVEAVQNYGYTF. The DNA for the CDR3 is TGTGCCAGCAGCCAAGAGGTTGAGGCAGTCCAAAACTATGGCTACACCTTC. V and J are TRBV14 and TRBJ1-2; D unclear. Germline lookup yields CDR1 SGHDN and CDR2 FVKESK. This CDR3 is built from 17 residues. The V and J ends lost 0 bases and 2 bases respectively, with 16 bases between them.

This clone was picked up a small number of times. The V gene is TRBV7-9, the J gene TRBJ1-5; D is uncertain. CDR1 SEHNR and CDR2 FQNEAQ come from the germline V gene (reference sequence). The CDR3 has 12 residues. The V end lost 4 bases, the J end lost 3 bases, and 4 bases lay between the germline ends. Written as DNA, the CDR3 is TGTGCCAGCAGCTCCGACAATCAGCCCCAGCATTTT. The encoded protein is CASSSDNQPQHF. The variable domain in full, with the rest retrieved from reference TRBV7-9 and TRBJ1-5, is DTGVSQNPRHKITKRGQNVTFRCDPISEHNRLYWYRQTLGQGPEFLTYFQNEAQLEKSRLLSDRFSAERPKGSFSTLEIQRTEQGDSAMYLCASSSDNQPQHFGDGTRLSIL.

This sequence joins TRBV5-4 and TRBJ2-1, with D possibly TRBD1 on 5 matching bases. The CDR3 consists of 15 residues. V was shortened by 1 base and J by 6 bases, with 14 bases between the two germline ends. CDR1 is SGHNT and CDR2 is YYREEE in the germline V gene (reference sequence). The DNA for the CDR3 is TGTGCCAGCAGCTTGATAGCAGGGCCTTCCAATGAGCAGTTCTTC. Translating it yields CASSLIAGPSNEQFF.

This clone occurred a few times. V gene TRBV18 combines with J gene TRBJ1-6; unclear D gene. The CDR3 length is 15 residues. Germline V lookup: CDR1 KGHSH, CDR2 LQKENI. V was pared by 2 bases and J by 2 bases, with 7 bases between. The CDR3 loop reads CASSPTLTYNSPLHF. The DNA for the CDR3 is TGTGCCAGCTCACCAACCCTAACCTATAATTCACCCCTCCACTTT.

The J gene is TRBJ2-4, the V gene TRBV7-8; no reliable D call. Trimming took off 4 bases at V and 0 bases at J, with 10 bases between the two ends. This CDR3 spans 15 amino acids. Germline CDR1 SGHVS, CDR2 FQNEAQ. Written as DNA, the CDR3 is TGTGCCAGCAGCTCTTTGGGGTCAGCCAAAAACATTCAGTACTTC. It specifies CASSSLGSAKNIQYF.

The CDR3 is CAISLWGGLFHEAFF. The CDR3 DNA reads as TGTGCCATCAGCCTGTGGGGGGGATTATTCCATGAAGCTTTCTTT. The chain combines TRBV10-3 with TRBJ1-1, with D possibly TRBD1 on 5 matching bases. The CDR3 covers 15 residues. CDR1 and CDR2 from the germline V gene are ENHRY and SYGVKD. Trimming pared 6 bases from V and 7 bases from J, leaving 21 bases between.

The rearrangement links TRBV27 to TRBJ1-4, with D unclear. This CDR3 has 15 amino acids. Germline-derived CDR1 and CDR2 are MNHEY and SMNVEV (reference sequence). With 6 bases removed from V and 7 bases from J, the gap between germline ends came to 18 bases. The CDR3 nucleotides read TGTGCCAGCAGGCCCCCCGGGTTAGTGATTGAAAAACTGTTTTTT. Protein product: CASRPPGLVIEKLFF. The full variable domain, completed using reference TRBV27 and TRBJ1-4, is EAQVTQNPRYLITVTGKKLTVTCSQNMNHEYMSWYRQDPGLGLRQIYYSMNVEVTDKGDVPEGYKVSRKEKRNFPLILESPSPNQTSLYFCASRPPGLVIEKLFFGSGTQLSVL.

CDR3 amino acids: CASITRTEDNEQFF. The CDR3 region has the DNA TGTGCCAGCATCACAAGGACGGAAGACAATGAGCAGTTCTTC. This chain uses TRBV7-9 with TRBJ2-1, with D uncertain. The CDR3 loop spans 14 amino acids. V was pared by 7 bases and J by 5 bases, with 15 bases between. Germline values: CDR1 SEHNR, CDR2 FQNEAQ (reference sequence).

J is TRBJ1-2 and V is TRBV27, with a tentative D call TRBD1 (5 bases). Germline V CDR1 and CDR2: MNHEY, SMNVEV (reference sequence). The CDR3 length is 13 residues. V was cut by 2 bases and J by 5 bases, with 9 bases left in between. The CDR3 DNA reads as TGTGCCAGCAGTTTAATAGGGGATTATGGCTACACCTTC. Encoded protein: CASSLIGDYGYTF.

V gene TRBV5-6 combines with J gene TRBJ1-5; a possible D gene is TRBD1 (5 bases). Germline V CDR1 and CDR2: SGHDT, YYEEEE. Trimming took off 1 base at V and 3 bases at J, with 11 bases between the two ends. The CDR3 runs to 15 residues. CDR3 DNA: TGTGCCAGCAGCTTGCGCGGGGACCCCAATCAGCCCCAGCATTTT. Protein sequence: CASSLRGDPNQPQHF.

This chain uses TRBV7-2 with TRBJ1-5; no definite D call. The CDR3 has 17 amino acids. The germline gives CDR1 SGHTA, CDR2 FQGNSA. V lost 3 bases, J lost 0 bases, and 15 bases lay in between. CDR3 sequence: CASSLGPAGNSNQPQHF. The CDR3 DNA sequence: TGTGCCAGCAGCTTGGGCCCGGCGGGGAATAGCAATCAGCCCCAGCATTTT.

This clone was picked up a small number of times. The CDR3 protein is CASSTGTEYQPQHF. CDR3 DNA sequence: TGTGCCAGTAGTACCGGGACAGAGTATCAGCCCCAGCATTTT. V is TRBV19 and J is TRBJ1-5, with 7 bases lining up with TRBD1. The CDR3 extends over 14 amino acids. The germline gives CDR1 LNHDA, CDR2 SQIVND (reference sequence). V lost 4 bases and J lost 5; bases outside the gene matches: 5.

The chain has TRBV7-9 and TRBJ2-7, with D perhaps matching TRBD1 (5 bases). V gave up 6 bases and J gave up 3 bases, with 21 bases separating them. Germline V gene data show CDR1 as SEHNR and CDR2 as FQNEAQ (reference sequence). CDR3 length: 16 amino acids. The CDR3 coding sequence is TGTGCCAGCAGTCCTGAAGGGGCCGAGAACTACTACGAGCAGTACTTC. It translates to CASSPEGAENYYEQYF.

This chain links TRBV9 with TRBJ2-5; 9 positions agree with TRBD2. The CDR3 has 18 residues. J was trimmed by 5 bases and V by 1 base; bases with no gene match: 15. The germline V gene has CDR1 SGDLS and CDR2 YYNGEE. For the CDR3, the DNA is TGTGCCAGCAGCGTACATCCTGCCACCGGGACTAGCAGGGAGACCCAGTACTTC. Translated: CASSVHPATGTSRETQYF. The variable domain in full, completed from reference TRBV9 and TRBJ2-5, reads DSGVTQTPKHLITATGQRVTLRCSPRSGDLSVYWYQQSLDQGLQFLIQYYNGEERAKGNILERFSAQQFPDLHSELNLSSLELGDSALYFCASSVHPATGTSRETQYFGPGTRLLVL.

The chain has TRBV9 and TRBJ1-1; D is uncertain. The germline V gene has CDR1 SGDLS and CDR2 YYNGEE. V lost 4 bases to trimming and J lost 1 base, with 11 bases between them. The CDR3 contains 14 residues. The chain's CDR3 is CASSPRIENTEAFF. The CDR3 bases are TGTGCCAGCAGCCCAAGGATAGAGAACACTGAAGCTTTCTTT.

For the CDR3, the DNA is TGCAGCGTCGGGGACTTAGCGGGAGGAGAGAAAAATGAGCAGTTCTTC. It is translated as CSVGDLAGGEKNEQFF. The chain recombines TRBV29-1 with TRBJ2-1, with TRBD2 identical over 10 bases. CDR3 length: 16 amino acids. The trim removed 6 bases at V and 7 bases at J, leaving 15 bases unmatched. Germline V gene data show CDR1 as SQVTM and CDR2 as ANQGSEA.

Here the CDR3 DNA reads TGTGCCAGCAGCTGGGACAGCCCCAATCAGCCCCAGCATTTT. It yields the protein CASSWDSPNQPQHF. V is TRBV7-2 and J is TRBJ1-5; 7 bases are shared with TRBD1. V gave up 4 bases and J gave up 3 bases; unmatched junction bases: 3. The CDR3 has 14 residues. From germline, CDR1 is SGHTA and CDR2 FQGNSA.

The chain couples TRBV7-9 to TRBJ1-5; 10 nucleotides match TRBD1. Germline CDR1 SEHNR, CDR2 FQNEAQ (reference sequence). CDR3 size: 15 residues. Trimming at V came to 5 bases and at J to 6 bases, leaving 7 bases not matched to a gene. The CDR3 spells CASSSGQGVGQPQHF. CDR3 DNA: TGTGCCAGCAGCAGCGGACAGGGGGTCGGTCAGCCCCAGCATTTT.

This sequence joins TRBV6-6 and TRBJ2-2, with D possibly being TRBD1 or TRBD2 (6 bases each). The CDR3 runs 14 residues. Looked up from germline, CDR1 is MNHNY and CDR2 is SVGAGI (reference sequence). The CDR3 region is CEVAGGLNTGELFF. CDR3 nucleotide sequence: TGTGAAGTTGCCGGGGGCCTTAACACCGGGGAGCTGTTTTTT.

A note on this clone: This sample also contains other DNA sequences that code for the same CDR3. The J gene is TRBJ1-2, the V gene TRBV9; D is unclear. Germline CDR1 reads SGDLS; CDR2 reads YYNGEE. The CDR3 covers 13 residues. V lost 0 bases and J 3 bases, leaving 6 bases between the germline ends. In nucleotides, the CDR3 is TGTGCCAGCAGCGTAGGCGGGGACTATGGCTACACCTTC. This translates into CASSVGGDYGYTF.

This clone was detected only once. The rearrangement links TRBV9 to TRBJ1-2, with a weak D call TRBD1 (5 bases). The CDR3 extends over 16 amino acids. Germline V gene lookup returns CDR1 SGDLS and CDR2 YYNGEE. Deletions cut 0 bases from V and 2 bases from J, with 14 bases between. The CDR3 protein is CASSVAALPGNYGYTF. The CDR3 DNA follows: TGTGCCAGCAGCGTAGCCGCCCTTCCAGGGAACTATGGCTACACCTTC.

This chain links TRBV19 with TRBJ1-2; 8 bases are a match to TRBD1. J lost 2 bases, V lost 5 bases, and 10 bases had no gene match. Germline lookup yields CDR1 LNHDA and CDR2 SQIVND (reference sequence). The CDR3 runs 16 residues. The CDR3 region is CASSGWTGSWNYGYTF. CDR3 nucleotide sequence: TGTGCCAGTAGTGGTTGGACAGGGTCGTGGAACTATGGCTACACCTTC.

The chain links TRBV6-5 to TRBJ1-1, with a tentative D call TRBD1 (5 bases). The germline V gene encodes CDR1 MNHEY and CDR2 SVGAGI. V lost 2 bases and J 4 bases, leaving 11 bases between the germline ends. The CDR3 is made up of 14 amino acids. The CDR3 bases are TGTGCCAGCAGTTACGGGGGAGGTGGCACTGAAGCTTTCTTT. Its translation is CASSYGGGGTEAFF.

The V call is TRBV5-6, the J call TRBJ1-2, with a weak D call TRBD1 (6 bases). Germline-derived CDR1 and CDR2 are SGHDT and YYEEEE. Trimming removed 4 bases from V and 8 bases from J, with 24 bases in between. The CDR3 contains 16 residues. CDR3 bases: TGTGCCAGCAGCAATGGCCCCGGGACACTGGGGAACGGCTACACCTTC. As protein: CASSNGPGTLGNGYTF.

CDR3: CATTGDYGYTF. CDR3 bases: TGTGCCACAACAGGAGACTATGGCTACACCTTC. This chain links TRBV10-3 with TRBJ1-2; D possibly corresponds to TRBD1 (5 bases). Trimming left V 10 bases short and J 3 bases short, with 9 bases between. The germline V gene encodes CDR1 ENHRY and CDR2 SYGVKD. The CDR3 totals 11 residues.

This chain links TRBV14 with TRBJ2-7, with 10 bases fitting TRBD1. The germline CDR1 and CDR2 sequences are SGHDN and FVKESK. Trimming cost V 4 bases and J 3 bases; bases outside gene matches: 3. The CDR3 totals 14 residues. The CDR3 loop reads CASSRRTGGYEQYF. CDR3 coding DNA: TGTGCCAGCAGCCGGAGGACAGGGGGCTACGAGCAGTACTTC. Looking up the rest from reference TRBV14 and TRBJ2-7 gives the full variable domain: EAGVTQFPSHSVIEKGQTVTLRCDPISGHDNLYWYRRVMGKEIKFLLHFVKESKQDESGMPNNRFLAERTGGTYSTLKVQPAELEDSGVYFCASSRRTGGYEQYFGPGTRLTVT.